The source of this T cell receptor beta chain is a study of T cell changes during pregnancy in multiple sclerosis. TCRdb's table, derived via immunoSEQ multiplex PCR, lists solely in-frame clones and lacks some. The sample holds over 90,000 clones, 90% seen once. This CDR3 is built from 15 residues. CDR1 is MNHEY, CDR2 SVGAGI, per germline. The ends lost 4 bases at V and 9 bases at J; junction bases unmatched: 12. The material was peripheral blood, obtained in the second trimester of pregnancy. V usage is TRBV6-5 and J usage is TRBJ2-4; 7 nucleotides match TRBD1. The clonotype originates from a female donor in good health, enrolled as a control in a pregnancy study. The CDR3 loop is CASSSGTVPQSIQYF. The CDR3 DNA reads TGTGCCAGCAGTTCCGGGACAGTCCCCCAGAGCATTCAGTACTTC.